What follows are 7 T cell receptor beta chains derived from one specimen sequenced in a study of T-cell reconstitution after alpha-beta-depleted transplantation in children. As it was prepared, the TCRbeta library received unique molecular identifiers. TCRdb redid the calling of the PCR reads with MiXCR, one entry per CDR3 protein. This sample yields roughly 500,000 distinct CDR3 sequences, of which about 30% are seen a single time; 2% to 2.5% belongs to the top ten. The starting material was PBMCs from the stem cell graft donor, obtained from the stem cell graft. Receptors were obtained from a human donor who donated a stem cell graft to a child with aplastic anemia.

The rearrangement uses TRBV10-3 and TRBJ2-7; D uncertain. V lost 6 bases and J lost 3, with 15 bases in between. Germline CDR1 is ENHRY and CDR2 is SYGVKD. CDR3 length equals 14 residues. This CDR3 is CAIRPPSGDYEQYF. The CDR3 nucleotides are TGTGCCATCAGGCCGCCCTCGGGTGACTACGAGCAGTACTTC.

CDR3 DNA sequence: TGTGCCAGCAGTTTGCTCGGAGCCGAGCCTTACAATGAGCAGTTCTTC. Translated, it gives CASSLLGAEPYNEQFF. The rearrangement uses TRBV12-3 or TRBV12-4 and TRBJ2-1; D call uncertain. This CDR3 has 16 residues. Between the trimmed V and J ends, which lost 3 bases and 4 bases, there was a span of 16 bases.

The rearrangement uses TRBV7-2 and TRBJ1-5; D is unresolved. From germline, CDR1 is SGHTA and CDR2 FQGNSA. V was cut by 0 bases and J by 3 bases, with 6 bases left in between. The length of the CDR3 is 14 residues. Written as DNA, the CDR3 is TGTGCCAGCAGCTTAGCAGGGAACAATCAGCCCCAGCATTTT. Translated: CASSLAGNNQPQHF.

Only a few counts were recorded for this clonotype. This chain links TRBV4-3 with TRBJ2-1; D call uncertain. CDR3 length equals 15 residues. CDR1 LGHNA and CDR2 YSLEER come from the germline V gene. Trimming left V 0 bases short and J 0 bases short, with 6 bases between. CDR3 loop: CASSQELISYNEQFF. The CDR3 coding sequence is TGCGCCAGCAGCCAAGAACTAATCTCCTACAATGAGCAGTTCTTC.

This clonotype was seen only a few times. V usage is TRBV7-9 and J usage is TRBJ1-2, with TRBD1 identical over 10 bases. From germline, CDR1 is SEHNR and CDR2 FQNEAQ (reference sequence). V dropped 2 bases and J dropped 3; count of bases not matched to a gene: 9. CDR3 length: 17 residues. The CDR3 loop reads CASSLNPSTGGDYGYTF. CDR3 DNA sequence: TGTGCCAGCAGCTTAAACCCCTCGACAGGGGGCGACTATGGCTACACCTTC.

This sequence joins TRBV7-7 and TRBJ1-1; D gene unclear. CDR1 and CDR2 (germline): SSHAT, FNYEAQ (reference sequence). The CDR3 contains 13 residues. Trimming removed 5 bases from V and 5 bases from J, with 12 bases in between. In DNA, the CDR3 is TGTGCCAGCAGCCAACTCGGCGGGACTGAAGCTTTCTTT. Its protein product is CASSQLGGTEAFF.

CDR3 protein: CASSQGPSYSGRPGDTQYF. The CDR3 DNA is TGTGCCAGCAGCCAGGGCCCCTCCTACAGCGGGAGACCGGGAGATACGCAGTATTTT. V gene TRBV3-1 combines with J gene TRBJ2-3, with 8 bases matching TRBD2. Trimming took 3 bases from V and 5 from J; bases not matched to a gene: 19. The V gene's germline CDR1 is LGHDT and CDR2 YNNKEL (reference sequence). This CDR3 is built from 19 residues.